The sequence of this T cell receptor beta chain was determined in a study of cytomegalovirus exposure and HLA in healthy donors. Germline V gene lookup returns CDR1 LGHNA and CDR2 YSLEER. Trimming removed 2 bases from V and 2 bases from J; junction bases left unmatched: 12. This CDR3 region has 18 residues. Primers for the PCR totalled 60 Vbeta and 13 Jbeta. Repertoires were generated with immunoSEQ multiplex PCR, while TCRdb's copy carries only in-frame clones and drops some. The sample records 130,000 to 150,000 clones, roughly 80% being singletons. The clonotype was recovered from a man aged 40-50 years in good health and CMV-seropositive. The specimen was PBMCs. The chain links TRBV4-3 to TRBJ2-7; 10 nucleotides align to TRBD2. The CDR3 reads CASSQNLDLAGVTYEQYF. CDR3 nucleotides: TGCGCCAGCAGCCAAAATCTTGACCTAGCGGGAGTAACCTACGAGCAGTACTTC.